One sample yielded the 28 T cell receptor beta chains listed below, sequenced in a study of T-cell memory formation after mild COVID-19. TCRdb re-derived calls from the 5' RACE reads in MiXCR, one entry per CDR3 protein. The table records around 510,000 distinct CDR3 sequences, about a fifth of them present only once. The material sequenced was PBMCs or a T cell subset sorted from them (not recorded which). Every receptor here comes from an adult woman who had mild COVID-19 (a few samples of this study predate the infection). Cell type and time point are not known.

V is TRBV7-6 and J is TRBJ2-5, with 8 bases fitting TRBD2. The CDR3 covers 17 residues. Looked up from germline, CDR1 is SGHVS and CDR2 is FNYEAQ. The J segment lost 5 bases and the V segment lost 5 bases, leaving 16 bases of the junction unmatched. The CDR3 protein is CASSPAGPGLERETQYF. DNA for the CDR3: TGTGCCAGCAGCCCCGCAGGGCCGGGACTAGAGCGGGAGACCCAGTACTTC.

This clonotype has a count of ten or more. The chain employs TRBV27 and TRBJ1-2, with TRBD1 as a possible D gene (6 bases). Germline lookup yields CDR1 MNHEY and CDR2 SMNVEV (reference sequence). The CDR3 spans 12 residues. Trimming removed 5 bases from V and 4 bases from J, with 8 bases in between. The chain's CDR3 is CASSQQGYGYTF. The CDR3 DNA reads TGTGCCAGCAGTCAACAGGGCTATGGCTACACCTTC.

This clonotype was found many times. The V call is TRBV10-3, the J call TRBJ2-3; 9 positions agree with TRBD1. The ends lost 7 bases at V and 3 bases at J; junction bases unmatched: 11. This CDR3 is 16 amino acids long. Germline values: CDR1 ENHRY, CDR2 SYGVKD. Written as DNA, the CDR3 is TGTGCCATCAACCCGGACAGGGGAGAAGCTACAGATACGCAGTATTTT. It yields the protein CAINPDRGEATDTQYF.

The V and J genes are TRBV3-1 and TRBJ2-7; D is unresolved. The length of the CDR3 is 14 residues. The germline V gene encodes CDR1 LGHDT and CDR2 YNNKEL (reference sequence). Between the trimmed V and J ends, which lost 1 base and 3 bases, there was a span of 10 bases. In DNA, the CDR3 is TGTGCCAGCAGCCAAGGAAAGTGGGGCTACGAGCAGTACTTC. Translating it yields CASSQGKWGYEQYF.

The sample holds a few counts of this clonotype. J is TRBJ1-4 and V is TRBV7-9; D not resolved. The CDR3 runs 17 residues. The V and J ends lost 5 bases and 2 bases respectively, with 18 bases between them. Germline V gene data show CDR1 as SEHNR and CDR2 as FQNEAQ (reference sequence). The CDR3 DNA sequence: TGTGCCAGCAGCGATCCGTGGGGATTGACGACTAATGAAAAACTGTTTTTT. Its protein is CASSDPWGLTTNEKLFF.

The chain combines TRBV14 with TRBJ2-7; 8 bases agree with TRBD1. V lost 4 bases to trimming and J lost 0 bases; unmatched junction nucleotides: 8. Germline lookup yields CDR1 SGHDN and CDR2 FVKESK. The CDR3 covers 16 residues. The chain's CDR3 is CASSRGQGISSYEQYF. CDR3 DNA: TGTGCCAGCAGCCGTGGACAGGGCATCAGCTCCTACGAGCAGTACTTC.

This rearrangement joins TRBV12-3 or TRBV12-4 to TRBJ2-1, with D unresolved. There are 13 residues in the CDR3. Trimming left V 3 bases short and J 7 bases short, with 10 bases between. The CDR3 nucleotides read TGTGCCAGCAGTTTCTCGCCTTCGAATGAGCAGTTCTTC. Its protein product is CASSFSPSNEQFF.

The J gene is TRBJ2-1, the V gene TRBV5-1, with 8 bases that match TRBD1. This CDR3 spans 18 amino acids. The J segment lost 6 bases and the V segment lost 0 bases, leaving 14 bases of the junction unmatched. The V gene's germline CDR1 is SGHRS and CDR2 YFSETQ. The CDR3 loop reads CASSLGRDLRGLRNEQFF. The CDR3, as DNA: TGCGCCAGCAGCTTGGGGCGGGATCTCAGGGGGCTTCGCAATGAGCAGTTCTTC. The variable domain in full, with the rest retrieved from reference TRBV5-1 and TRBJ2-1, is KAGVTQTPRYLIKTRGQQVTLSCSPISGHRSVSWYQQTPGQGLQFLFEYFSETQRNKGNFPGRFSGRQFSNSRSEMNVSTLELGDSALYLCASSLGRDLRGLRNEQFFGPGTRLTVL.

This clonotype appeared a few times. CDR3 nucleotide sequence: TGTGCCAGCAGTCCAAGGACAGGGGGCCACTATGGCTACACCTTC. Protein sequence: CASSPRTGGHYGYTF. The gene calls are TRBV6-5 and TRBJ1-2; 11 positions match TRBD1. The ends lost 5 bases at V and 3 bases at J; junction bases unmatched: 5. CDR1 is MNHEY and CDR2 is SVGAGI in the germline V gene. The CDR3 covers 15 residues.

In its sample, this clonotype was seen a few times. The chain has TRBV7-6 and TRBJ2-2, with a tentative D call TRBD1 (5 bases). Trimming left V 5 bases short and J 7 bases short, with 17 bases between. Germline V gene lookup returns CDR1 SGHVS and CDR2 FNYEAQ. This CDR3 region has 15 residues. This CDR3 reads CASSHETVPHGELFF. The DNA of the CDR3 is TGTGCCAGCAGCCATGAGACAGTCCCCCACGGGGAGCTGTTTTTT.

This clonotype was counted only a few times. This chain uses TRBV3-1 with TRBJ2-7; 16 bases are a match to TRBD2. This CDR3 has 17 residues. Looked up from germline, CDR1 is LGHDT and CDR2 is YNNKEL (reference sequence). The V and J ends lost 3 bases and 8 bases, in that order; junction bases with no gene match: 10. CDR3 region: CASSQGLAGGSFSKQYF. The CDR3, as DNA: TGTGCCAGCAGCCAGGGACTAGCGGGAGGGAGCTTTTCCAAGCAGTACTTC.

This clonotype was recorded a few times. The genes are TRBV5-1 and TRBJ2-3; perhaps TRBD1 as D (7 bases). The CDR3 runs 14 residues. Germline V CDR1 and CDR2: SGHRS, YFSETQ. V lost 6 bases and J 5 bases, leaving 16 bases between the germline ends. The CDR3 reads CASTPQGGLDTQYF. The CDR3, as DNA: TGCGCCAGCACCCCTCAGGGGGGCTTAGATACGCAGTATTTT.

In its sample, this clonotype was seen a few times. The chain couples TRBV12-3 or TRBV12-4 to TRBJ2-2; 8 bases match TRBD1. Unmatched junction bases numbered 9, after V lost 6 bases and J lost 6 bases. CDR3 size: 15 residues. In DNA form, the CDR3 reads TGTGCCAGCAGGACCGGGACAGGTGACCCCGGGGAGCTGTTTTTT. It encodes CASRTGTGDPGELFF.

The rearrangement links TRBV6-1 to TRBJ2-7; 9 positions agree with TRBD1. Trimming cost V 4 bases and J 4 bases; bases outside gene matches: 8. CDR1 and CDR2 (germline): MNHNS, SASEGT. The CDR3 spans 15 residues. CDR3 nucleotide sequence: TGTGCCAGCAGTGTAGCCGGGACAGGGTCATACGAGCAGTACTTC. It encodes CASSVAGTGSYEQYF.

This clonotype showed up many times. V usage is TRBV7-2 and J usage is TRBJ2-3; possibly TRBD1 for D (5 bases). The germline CDR1 and CDR2 sequences are SGHTA and FQGNSA. Trimming removed 1 base at V and 2 bases at J, with 10 bases between. CDR3 length: 15 amino acids. CDR3 amino acids: CASSLVPGSTDTQYF. CDR3 bases: TGTGCCAGCAGCTTAGTCCCAGGGTCCACAGATACGCAGTATTTT. Combining the CDR3 with reference TRBV7-2 and TRBJ2-3 gives the whole variable domain GAGVSQSPSNKVTEKGKDVELRCDPISGHTALYWYRQSLGQGLEFLIYFQGNSAPDKSGLPSDRFSAERTGGSVSTLTIQRTQQEDSAVYLCASSLVPGSTDTQYFGPGTRLTVL.

This clonotype showed up just a few times. Written as DNA, the CDR3 is TGTGCCAGCAGCTTAAATGGGGCCAACGTCCTGACTTTC. It specifies CASSLNGANVLTF. This chain joins TRBV7-3 and TRBJ2-6, with unresolved D. This CDR3 has 13 amino acids. Trimming cost V 1 base and J 3 bases, with 1 base left between them. Germline CDR1 reads SGHTA; CDR2 reads FQGTGA.

V gene TRBV3-1 combines with J gene TRBJ2-5, with D uncertain. Germline-derived CDR1 and CDR2 are LGHDT and YNNKEL (reference sequence). The CDR3 is made up of 11 amino acids. The germline V and J ends were trimmed by 6 bases and 2 bases, with 4 bases remaining between them. The CDR3 region has the DNA TGTGCCAGCAGGGGGCAAGAGACCCAGTACTTC. Protein product: CASRGQETQYF.

This clonotype was found a few times. The J gene is TRBJ2-2, the V gene TRBV11-3; D is perhaps TRBD1 (5 bases). CDR1 and CDR2 (germline): SGHNT, YENEEA. The CDR3 consists of 15 residues. The V and J ends lost 4 bases and 3 bases respectively, with 12 bases between them. The CDR3 reads CASSSLDRDTGELFF. The CDR3, as DNA: TGTGCCAGCAGCTCTTTAGACAGAGACACCGGGGAGCTGTTTTTT.

This sequence joins TRBV20-1 and TRBJ2-1; tentative D call: TRBD2 (6 bases). Between the trimmed V and J ends, which lost 6 bases and 8 bases, there was a span of 17 bases. In germline, CDR1 is DFQATT, CDR2 SNEGSKA (reference sequence). CDR3 size: 13 residues. In DNA form, the CDR3 reads TGCAGTGCGGCGTCGGAGGGATCGGATGAGCAGTTCTTC. Protein: CSAASEGSDEQFF.

V is TRBV6-1 and J is TRBJ2-7; the D is unclear. Germline values: CDR1 MNHNS, CDR2 SASEGT. The CDR3 totals 12 residues. V lost 8 bases and J lost 2, with 10 bases in between. For the CDR3, the DNA is TGTGCCAGCGCAGATCTAGCCTACGAGCAGTACTTC. Amino acid sequence: CASADLAYEQYF.

In its sample, this clonotype was seen a few times. A junction end diverges from the germline sequence, so it may reflect a read error. The rearrangement uses TRBV29-1 and TRBJ2-4, with unresolved D. CDR1 SQVTM and CDR2 ANQGSEA come from the germline V gene. The CDR3 extends over 14 amino acids. The CDR3: CFPSWALAKNIQYF. The CDR3 nucleotides read TGTTTCCCAAGCTGGGCACTTGCCAAAAACATTCAGTACTTC. Combining the CDR3 with reference TRBV29-1 and TRBJ2-4 gives the whole variable domain SAVISQKPSRDICQRGTSLTIQCQVDSQVTMMFWYRQQPGQSLTLIATANQGSEATYESGFVIDKFPISRPNLTFSTLTVSNMSPEDSSIYLCFPSWALAKNIQYFGAGTRLSVL.

V and J are TRBV29-1 and TRBJ1-2; D is possibly TRBD1 (6 bases). This CDR3 contains 13 residues. CDR1 and CDR2 from the germline V gene are SQVTM and ANQGSEA. Trimming left V 7 bases short and J 2 bases short, with 14 bases between. The CDR3 is CSAEGGANYGYTF. As DNA, the CDR3 is TGCAGCGCCGAGGGGGGGGCGAACTATGGCTACACCTTC.

This clonotype was found a few times. The genes are TRBV18 and TRBJ2-7, with D perhaps matching TRBD2 (6 bases). Trimming left V 5 bases short and J 0 bases short, with 17 bases between. This CDR3 comprises 16 residues. The germline V gene has CDR1 KGHSH and CDR2 LQKENI. CDR3 in amino acids: CASSSQVQTSSYEQYF. The CDR3 DNA follows: TGTGCCAGCTCATCACAAGTCCAGACTAGCTCCTACGAGCAGTACTTC.

This clonotype was seen repeatedly, ten times or more. In this CDR3 the conserved last residue, phenylalanine or tryptophan, is missing, so a read error is likely. The limits of the CDR3 on the DNA are not certain, so only TCRdb's listed CDR3 is given. The V gene is TRBV20-1, the J gene TRBJ2-7; the listed D gene, TRBD2, was not tested against the DNA. Germline V lookup: CDR1 DFQATT, CDR2 SNEGSKA (reference sequence). The CDR3 is 10 residues long, ends included. CDR3 sequence reads: CSARAPGPST.

This clonotype was seen more than once but under ten times. The chain uses TRBV20-1 and TRBJ1-2, with D tentatively TRBD1 (5 bases). This CDR3 region has 15 residues. The germline V gene encodes CDR1 DFQATT and CDR2 SNEGSKA (reference sequence). Trimming took 0 bases from V and 4 from J, leaving 15 bases between them. CDR3 sequence reads: CSARDLGGRSYGYTF. The CDR3 DNA reads TGCAGTGCTAGAGATTTGGGGGGACGGAGCTATGGCTACACCTTC.

The table lists this clonotype with a few counts. The J gene is TRBJ1-4, the V gene TRBV7-6; possible D gene TRBD1, 5 bases. The CDR3 has 16 amino acids. CDR1 is SGHVS, CDR2 FNYEAQ, per germline. V dropped 5 bases and J dropped 4 bases, with 17 bases sitting between them. Written as DNA, the CDR3 is TGTGCCAGCAGCGGGGGGGTTGGGGTCCTTAATGAAAAACTGTTTTTT. Translated, it gives CASSGGVGVLNEKLFF.

This chain links TRBV3-1 with TRBJ2-3, with D possibly being TRBD1 (7 bases). V was shortened by 0 bases and J by 6 bases, with 13 bases between the two germline ends. Per the germline V gene, CDR1 is LGHDT and CDR2 is YNNKEL (reference sequence). This CDR3 spans 15 amino acids. The chain's CDR3 is CASSQDLPGGDTQYF. CDR3 sequence (DNA): TGTGCCAGCAGCCAAGATTTACCAGGGGGGGATACGCAGTATTTT.

The chain employs TRBV12-3 or TRBV12-4 and TRBJ2-1; 7 nucleotides align to TRBD1. The CDR3 extends over 15 amino acids. The junction had 12 bases not matched to a gene; V was cut back by 6 bases and J by 7 bases. The CDR3 here is CASRPGTAARNEQFF. The CDR3 coding sequence is TGTGCCAGCAGACCCGGGACAGCCGCCCGGAATGAGCAGTTCTTC.